This TCR beta chain appears in the sequencing data of a study of blood T cell repertoires in COVID-19. Study at large: There were acute and convalescent COVID-19 samples, and they came from the United States, Italy and Spain.

Germline CDR1 SGHAT, CDR2 FQNNGV. This CDR3 spans 11 amino acids. The germline V and J ends were trimmed by 8 bases and 2 bases, with 6 bases remaining between them. Original processing notes: Estimated nucleated cell counts came from reference gene primer amplification. Libraries were prepared by immunoSEQ multiplex PCR; TCRdb keeps only in-frame clonotypes and omits some of them. That table gives V, J and clone size, and the DNA gave D and trimming. The sample gives around 230,000 clones, approximately 88% of which show up once; 2% to 2.5% is in the top ten. This receptor was taken from a woman between 40 and 50 years old with acute COVID-19. The sample was PBMCs or T cells enriched from blood (not recorded which). The rearrangement uses TRBV11-2 and TRBJ1-1; D not certain. CDR3 protein: CASAVNTEAFF. As DNA, the CDR3 is TGTGCCAGCGCAGTCAACACTGAAGCTTTCTTT.